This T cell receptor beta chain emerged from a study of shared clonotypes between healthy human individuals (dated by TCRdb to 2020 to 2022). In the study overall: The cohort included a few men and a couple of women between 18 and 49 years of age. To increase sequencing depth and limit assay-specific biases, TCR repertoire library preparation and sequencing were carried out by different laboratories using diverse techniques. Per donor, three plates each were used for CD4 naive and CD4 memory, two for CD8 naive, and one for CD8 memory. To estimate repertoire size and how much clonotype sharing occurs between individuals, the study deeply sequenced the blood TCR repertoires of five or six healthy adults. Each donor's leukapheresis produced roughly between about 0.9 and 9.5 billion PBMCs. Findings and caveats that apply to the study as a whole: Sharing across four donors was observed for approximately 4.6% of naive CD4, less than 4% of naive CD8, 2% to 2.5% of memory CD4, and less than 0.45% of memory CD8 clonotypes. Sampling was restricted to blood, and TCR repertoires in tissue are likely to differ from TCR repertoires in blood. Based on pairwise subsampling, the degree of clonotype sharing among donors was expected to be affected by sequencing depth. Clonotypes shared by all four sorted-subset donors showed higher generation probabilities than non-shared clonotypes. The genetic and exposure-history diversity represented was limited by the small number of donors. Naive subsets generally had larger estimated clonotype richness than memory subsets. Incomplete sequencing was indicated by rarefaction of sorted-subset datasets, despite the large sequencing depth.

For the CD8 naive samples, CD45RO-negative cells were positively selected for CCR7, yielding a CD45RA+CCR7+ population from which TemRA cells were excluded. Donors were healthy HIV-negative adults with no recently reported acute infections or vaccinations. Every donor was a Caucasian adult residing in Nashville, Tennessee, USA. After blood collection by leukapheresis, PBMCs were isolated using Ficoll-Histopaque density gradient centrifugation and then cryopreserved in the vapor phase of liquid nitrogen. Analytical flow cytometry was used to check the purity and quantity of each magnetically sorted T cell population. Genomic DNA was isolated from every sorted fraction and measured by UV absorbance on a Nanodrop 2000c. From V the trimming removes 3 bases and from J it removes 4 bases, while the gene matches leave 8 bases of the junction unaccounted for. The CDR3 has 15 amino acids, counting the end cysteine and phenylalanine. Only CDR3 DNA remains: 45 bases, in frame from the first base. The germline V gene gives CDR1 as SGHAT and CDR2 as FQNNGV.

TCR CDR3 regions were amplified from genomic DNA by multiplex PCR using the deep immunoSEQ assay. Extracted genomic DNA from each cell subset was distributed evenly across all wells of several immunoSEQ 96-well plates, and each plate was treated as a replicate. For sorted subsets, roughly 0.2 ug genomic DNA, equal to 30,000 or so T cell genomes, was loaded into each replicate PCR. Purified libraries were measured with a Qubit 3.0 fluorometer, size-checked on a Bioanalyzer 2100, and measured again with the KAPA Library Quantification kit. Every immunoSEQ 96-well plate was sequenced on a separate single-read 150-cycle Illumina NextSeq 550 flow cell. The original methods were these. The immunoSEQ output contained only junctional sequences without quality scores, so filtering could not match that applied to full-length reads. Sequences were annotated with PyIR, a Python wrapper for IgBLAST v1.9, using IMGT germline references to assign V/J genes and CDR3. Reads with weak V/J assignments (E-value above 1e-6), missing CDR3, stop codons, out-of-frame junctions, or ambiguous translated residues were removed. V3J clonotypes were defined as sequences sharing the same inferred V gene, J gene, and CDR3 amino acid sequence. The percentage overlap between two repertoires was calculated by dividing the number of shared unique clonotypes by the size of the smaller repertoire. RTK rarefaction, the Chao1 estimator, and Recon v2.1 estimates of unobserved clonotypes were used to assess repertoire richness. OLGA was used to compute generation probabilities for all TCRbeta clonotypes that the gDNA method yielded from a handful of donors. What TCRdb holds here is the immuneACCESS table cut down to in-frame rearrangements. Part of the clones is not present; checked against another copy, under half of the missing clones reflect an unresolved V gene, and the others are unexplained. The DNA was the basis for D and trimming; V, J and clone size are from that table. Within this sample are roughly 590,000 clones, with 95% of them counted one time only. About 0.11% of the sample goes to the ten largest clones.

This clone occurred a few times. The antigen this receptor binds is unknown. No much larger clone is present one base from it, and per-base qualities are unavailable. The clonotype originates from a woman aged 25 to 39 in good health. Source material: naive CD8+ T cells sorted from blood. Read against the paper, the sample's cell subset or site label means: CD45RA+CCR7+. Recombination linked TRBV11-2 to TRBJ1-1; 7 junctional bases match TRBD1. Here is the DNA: TGTGCCAGCAGCTTCCTTGACAGGGAGAGCACTGAAGCTTTCTTT. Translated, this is CASSFLDRESTEAFF.